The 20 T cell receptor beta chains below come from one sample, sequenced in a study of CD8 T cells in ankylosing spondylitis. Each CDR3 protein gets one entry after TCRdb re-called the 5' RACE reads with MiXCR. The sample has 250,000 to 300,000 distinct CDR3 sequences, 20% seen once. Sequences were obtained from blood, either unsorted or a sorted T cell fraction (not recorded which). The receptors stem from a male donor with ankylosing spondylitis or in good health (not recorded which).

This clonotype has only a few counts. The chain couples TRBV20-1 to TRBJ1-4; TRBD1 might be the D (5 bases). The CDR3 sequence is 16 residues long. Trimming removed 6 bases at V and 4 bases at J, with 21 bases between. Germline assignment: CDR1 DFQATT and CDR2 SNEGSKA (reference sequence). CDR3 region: CSANQAWKGINEKLFF. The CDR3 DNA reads TGCAGTGCCAATCAAGCCTGGAAGGGGATTAATGAAAAACTGTTTTTT.

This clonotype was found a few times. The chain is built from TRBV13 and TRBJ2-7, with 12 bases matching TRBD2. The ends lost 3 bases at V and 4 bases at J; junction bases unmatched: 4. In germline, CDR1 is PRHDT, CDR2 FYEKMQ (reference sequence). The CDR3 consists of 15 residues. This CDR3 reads CASSFTSGGFYEQYV. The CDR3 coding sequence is TGTGCCAGCAGCTTCACTAGCGGGGGGTTTTACGAGCAGTACGTC.

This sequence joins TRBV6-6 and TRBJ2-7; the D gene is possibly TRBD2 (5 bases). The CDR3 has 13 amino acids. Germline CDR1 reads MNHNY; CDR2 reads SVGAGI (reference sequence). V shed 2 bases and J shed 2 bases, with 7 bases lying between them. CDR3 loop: CASSYPGTYEQYV. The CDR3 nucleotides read TGTGCCAGCAGTTACCCCGGGACCTACGAGCAGTACGTC.

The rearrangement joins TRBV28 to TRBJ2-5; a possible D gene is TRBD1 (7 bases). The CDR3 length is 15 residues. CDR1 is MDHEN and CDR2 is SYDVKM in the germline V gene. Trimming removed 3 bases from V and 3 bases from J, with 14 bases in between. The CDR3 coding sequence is TGTGCCAGCAGTTTGGTAGGGGGCGGGGAAGAGACCCAGTACTTC. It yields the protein CASSLVGGGEETQYF.

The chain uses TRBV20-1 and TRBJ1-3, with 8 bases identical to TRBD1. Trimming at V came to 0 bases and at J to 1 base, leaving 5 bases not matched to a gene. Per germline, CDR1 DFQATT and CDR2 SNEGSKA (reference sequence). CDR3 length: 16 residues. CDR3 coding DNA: TGCAGTGCTAGAGACCCAACAGGGGGATCTGGAAACACCATATATTTT. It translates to CSARDPTGGSGNTIYF.

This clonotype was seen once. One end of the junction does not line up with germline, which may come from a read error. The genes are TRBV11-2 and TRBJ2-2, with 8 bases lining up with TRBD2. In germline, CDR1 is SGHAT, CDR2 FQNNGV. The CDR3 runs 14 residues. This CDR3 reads CVSSFGLATGELFF. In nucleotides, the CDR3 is TGTGTCAGCAGCTTTGGACTAGCCACCGGGGAGCTGTTTTTT.

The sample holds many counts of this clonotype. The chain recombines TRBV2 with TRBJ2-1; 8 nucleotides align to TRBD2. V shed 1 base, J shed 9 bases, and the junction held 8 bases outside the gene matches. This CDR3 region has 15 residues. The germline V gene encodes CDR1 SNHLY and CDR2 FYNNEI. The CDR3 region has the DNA TGTGCCAGCAGTGAAGGCAGCGGGAGTTCTGGTGAGCAGTTCTTC. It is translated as CASSEGSGSSGEQFF.

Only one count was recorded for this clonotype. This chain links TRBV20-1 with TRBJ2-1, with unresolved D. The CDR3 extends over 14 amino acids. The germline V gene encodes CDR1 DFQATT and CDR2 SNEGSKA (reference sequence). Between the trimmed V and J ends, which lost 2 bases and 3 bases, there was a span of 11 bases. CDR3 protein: CSARLYGLYNEQFF. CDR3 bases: TGCAGTGCTAGATTGTACGGCCTCTACAATGAGCAGTTCTTC.

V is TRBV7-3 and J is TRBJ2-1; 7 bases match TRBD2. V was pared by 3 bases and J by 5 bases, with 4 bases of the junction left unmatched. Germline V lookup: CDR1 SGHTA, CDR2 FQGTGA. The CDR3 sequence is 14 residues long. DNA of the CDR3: TGTGCCAGCAGCTTTCTGGGGGGGAACAATGAGCAGTTCTTC. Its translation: CASSFLGGNNEQFF.

Here the CDR3 DNA reads TGTGCCAGCACCCAGGGACAGCAGAACACTGAAGCTTTCTTT. Amino acids: CASTQGQQNTEAFF. The chain is built from TRBV7-9 and TRBJ1-1, with 7 positions matching TRBD1. CDR1 is SEHNR and CDR2 is FQNEAQ in the germline V gene (reference sequence). CDR3 length: 14 amino acids. The J segment lost 1 base and the V segment lost 7 bases, leaving 6 bases of the junction unmatched.

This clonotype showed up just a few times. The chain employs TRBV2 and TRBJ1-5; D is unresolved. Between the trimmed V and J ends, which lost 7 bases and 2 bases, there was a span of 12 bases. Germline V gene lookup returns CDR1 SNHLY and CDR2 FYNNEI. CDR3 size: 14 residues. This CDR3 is CASTAGTGNQPQHF. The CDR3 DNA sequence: TGTGCCAGCACCGCAGGAACAGGCAATCAGCCCCAGCATTTT.

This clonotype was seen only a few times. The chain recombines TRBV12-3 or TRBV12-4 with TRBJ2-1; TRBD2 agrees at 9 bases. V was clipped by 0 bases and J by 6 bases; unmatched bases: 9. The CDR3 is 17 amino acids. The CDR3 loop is CASSLALGLAGVNEQFF. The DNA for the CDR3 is TGTGCCAGCAGTTTAGCCCTCGGTTTAGCGGGGGTCAATGAGCAGTTCTTC.

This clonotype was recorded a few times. CDR3 bases: TGCGCCAGCAGCTTGGAGGGGGACAGGTCTAACTATGGCTACACCTTC. This encodes CASSLEGDRSNYGYTF. The V call is TRBV5-1, the J call TRBJ1-2, with 8 bases aligning to TRBD1. V shed 0 bases and J 0 bases; nucleotides not matched to a gene: 4. From germline, CDR1 is SGHRS and CDR2 YFSETQ. The CDR3 runs to 16 residues.

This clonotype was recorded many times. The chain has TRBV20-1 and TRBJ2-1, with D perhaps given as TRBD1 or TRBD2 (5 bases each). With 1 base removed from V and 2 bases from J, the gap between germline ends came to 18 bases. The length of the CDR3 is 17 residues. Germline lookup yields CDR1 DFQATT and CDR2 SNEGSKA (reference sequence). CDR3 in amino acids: CSARAPGPAGPYNEQFF. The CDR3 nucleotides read TGCAGTGCTAGAGCCCCGGGACCTGCCGGCCCCTACAATGAGCAGTTCTTC.

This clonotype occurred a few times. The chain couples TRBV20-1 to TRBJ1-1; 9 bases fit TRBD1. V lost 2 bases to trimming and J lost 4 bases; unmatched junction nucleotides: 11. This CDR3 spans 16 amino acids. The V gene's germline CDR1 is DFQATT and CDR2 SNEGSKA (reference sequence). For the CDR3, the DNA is TGCAGTGCTAGAACCGGGACAGGGAAAGTGGGCACTGAAGCTTTCTTT. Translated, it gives CSARTGTGKVGTEAFF.

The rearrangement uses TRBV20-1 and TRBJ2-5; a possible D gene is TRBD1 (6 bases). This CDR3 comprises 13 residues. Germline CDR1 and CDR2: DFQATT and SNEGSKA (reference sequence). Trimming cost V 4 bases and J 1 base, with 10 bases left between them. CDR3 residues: CSATGHFQETQYF. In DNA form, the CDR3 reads TGCAGTGCTACGGGACACTTCCAAGAGACCCAGTACTTC.

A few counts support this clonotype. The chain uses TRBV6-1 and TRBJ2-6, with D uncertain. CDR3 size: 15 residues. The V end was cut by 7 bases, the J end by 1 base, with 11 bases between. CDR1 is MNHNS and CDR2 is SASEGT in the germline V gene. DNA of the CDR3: TGTGCCAGCAAAAAAGGGATTTCTGGGGCCAACGTCCTGACTTTC. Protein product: CASKKGISGANVLTF.

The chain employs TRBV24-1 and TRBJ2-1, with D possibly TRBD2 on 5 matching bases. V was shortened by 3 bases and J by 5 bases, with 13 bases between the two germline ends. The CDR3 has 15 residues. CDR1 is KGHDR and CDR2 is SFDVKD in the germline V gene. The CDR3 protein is CATSDGGLTNNEQFF. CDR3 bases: TGTGCCACCAGTGATGGAGGCCTGACCAACAATGAGCAGTTCTTC.

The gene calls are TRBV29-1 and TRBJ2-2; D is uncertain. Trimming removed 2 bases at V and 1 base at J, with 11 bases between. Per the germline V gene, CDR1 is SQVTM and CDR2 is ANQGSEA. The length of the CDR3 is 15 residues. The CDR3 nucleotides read TGCAGCGTTGAAAATGGCTCGCGGAACACCGGGGAGCTGTTTTTT. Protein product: CSVENGSRNTGELFF.

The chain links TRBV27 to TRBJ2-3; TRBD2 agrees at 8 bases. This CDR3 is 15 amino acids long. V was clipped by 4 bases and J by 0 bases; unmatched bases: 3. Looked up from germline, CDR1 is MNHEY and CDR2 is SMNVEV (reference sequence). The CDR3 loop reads CASSSPSGSTDTQYF. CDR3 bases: TGTGCCAGCAGTTCGCCTAGCGGGAGCACAGATACGCAGTATTTT.